Below are 17 T cell receptor beta chains sequenced from a single sample in a study of OX40 agonist ivuxolimab in advanced cancers. Receptor amplification or capture employed the immunoSEQ multiplex PCR assay. TCRdb limited this immuneACCESS table to in-frame rearrangements with V and J called. A share of clones is missing; checked studies link under half to unresolved V genes, and the rest is unexplained. The sample records 70,000 or so clones, 80% to 90% of which are singletons. The biggest ten clones account for roughly 15% of the sample. Here the sequenced sample was CD4+ or CD8+ T cells sorted from blood, taken in a trial of the OX40 agonist ivuxolimab. Receptors originate from an adult with an advanced solid tumor such as melanoma, head and neck, liver or kidney cancer.

The CDR3 sequence is CASSPGTPDTQYF. In DNA, the CDR3 is TGTGCCAGTAGTCCTGGGACCCCCGATACGCAGTATTTT. This chain connects TRBV19 to TRBJ2-3; D is tentatively TRBD1 or TRBD2 (5 bases each). This CDR3 is built from 13 residues. The germline V and J ends were trimmed by 5 bases and 6 bases, with 12 bases remaining between them. The germline CDR1 and CDR2 sequences are LNHDA and SQIVND (reference sequence).

The table lists this clone with a few counts. This chain links TRBV14 with TRBJ1-2, with 8 bases fitting TRBD1. The CDR3 sequence is 13 residues long. Germline CDR1 is SGHDN and CDR2 is FVKESK. V lost 4 bases and J lost 8; bases outside the gene matches: 6. CDR3 bases: TGTGCCAGCAGCCGCCAGGACAGGGTCGGCTACACCTTC. Amino acids: CASSRQDRVGYTF.

In nucleotides, the CDR3 is TGTGCCAGCGAAGAGGGGGAGACCCAGTACTTC. Amino acids: CASEEGETQYF. The V and J genes are TRBV19 and TRBJ2-5; D assignment may be TRBD1 or TRBD2 (5 bases each). The germline gives CDR1 LNHDA, CDR2 SQIVND (reference sequence). V lost 9 bases, J lost 5 bases, and 10 bases lay in between. The CDR3 has 11 amino acids.

The V and J genes are TRBV5-1 and TRBJ1-1; 7 bases line up with TRBD1. V was clipped by 7 bases and J by 0 bases; unmatched bases: 3. From germline, CDR1 is SGHRS and CDR2 YFSETQ. The CDR3 extends over 13 amino acids. CDR3 sequence: CASGDRMNTEAFF. The CDR3 coding sequence is TGCGCCAGCGGGGACAGAATGAACACTGAAGCTTTCTTT.

This chain uses TRBV6-6 with TRBJ1-5; D uncertain. Germline V gene sequence: CDR1 MNHNY, CDR2 SVGAGI (reference sequence). V lost 9 bases and J 2 bases, leaving 11 bases between the germline ends. This CDR3 spans 13 amino acids. The CDR3 sequence: CASKPGGNQPQHF. CDR3 sequence (DNA): TGTGCCAGTAAACCGGGTGGCAATCAGCCCCAGCATTTT.

This chain joins TRBV29-1 and TRBJ2-3, with 8 bases that match TRBD1. The germline gives CDR1 SQVTM, CDR2 ANQGSEA. The CDR3 runs to 13 residues. Trimming cost V 8 bases and J 6 bases; bases outside gene matches: 10. The CDR3 region has the DNA TGCAGCACCTCGGACAGGGTTAAGGATACGCAGTATTTT. Amino acid sequence: CSTSDRVKDTQYF.

This chain joins TRBV4-2 and TRBJ2-7; 16 bases agree with TRBD2. The CDR3 is 16 amino acids. The V segment lost 3 bases and the J segment 2 bases; nucleotides outside the gene matches: 1. CDR1 is LGHNA and CDR2 is YNFKEQ in the germline V gene. The CDR3 DNA follows: TGTGCCAGCAGCCAGGGACTAGCGGGAGGGCCCTACGAGCAGTACTTC. It encodes CASSQGLAGGPYEQYF.

The chain joins TRBV19 to TRBJ2-2; 7 bases line up with TRBD1. The germline gives CDR1 LNHDA, CDR2 SQIVND (reference sequence). V gave up 5 bases and J gave up 1 base; unmatched junction bases: 4. The CDR3 has 15 amino acids. The CDR3 spells CASSLRTGNTGELFF. DNA for the CDR3: TGTGCCAGTAGTCTTCGGACAGGGAACACCGGGGAGCTGTTTTTT.

The chain has TRBV5-6 and TRBJ1-5; tentatively, D is TRBD1 (5 bases). The CDR3 consists of 15 residues. V shed 3 bases and J shed 2 bases, with 12 bases lying between them. CDR1 is SGHDT, CDR2 YYEEEE, per germline. The CDR3 loop reads CASSSQGPGNQPQHF. The DNA for the CDR3 is TGTGCCAGCAGCTCCCAGGGACCGGGCAATCAGCCCCAGCATTTT.

This clone was observed a few times. The rearrangement links TRBV6-5 to TRBJ2-3, with a tentative D call TRBD2 (6 bases). Between the trimmed V and J ends, which lost 8 bases and 5 bases, there was a span of 17 bases. The CDR3 extends over 14 amino acids. From germline, CDR1 is MNHEY and CDR2 SVGAGI. The CDR3 sequence is CASSKRRGEDTQYF. CDR3 in DNA: TGTGCCAGCTCAAAGCGGAGGGGCGAAGATACGCAGTATTTT.

J is TRBJ2-1 and V is TRBV7-2, with D perhaps matching TRBD1 (6 bases). The germline gives CDR1 SGHTA, CDR2 FQGNSA. V gave up 0 bases and J gave up 7 bases, with 13 bases separating them. The CDR3 has 15 residues. Here the CDR3 reads CASSLAGQRTNEQFF. The CDR3, as DNA: TGTGCCAGCAGCTTAGCCGGACAGAGGACAAATGAGCAGTTCTTC.

This chain connects TRBV19 to TRBJ2-3; 7 positions match TRBD1. The V segment lost 4 bases and the J segment 1 base; nucleotides outside the gene matches: 17. Per the germline V gene, CDR1 is LNHDA and CDR2 is SQIVND (reference sequence). The CDR3 is 19 amino acids. CDR3 nucleotides: TGTGCCAGTAGTACCTGGGCCCCAGGGGGAATTCGTCGCACAGATACGCAGTATTTT. Its translation: CASSTWAPGGIRRTDTQYF.

V gene TRBV19 combines with J gene TRBJ1-5; D ambiguous. From germline, CDR1 is LNHDA and CDR2 SQIVND (reference sequence). V lost 3 bases and J 0 bases, leaving 9 bases between the germline ends. The CDR3 is 15 amino acids. The CDR3 nucleotides are TGTGCCAGTAGTATTCAGGCCAATAGCAATCAGCCCCAGCATTTT. Its translation is CASSIQANSNQPQHF.

This chain joins TRBV6-1 and TRBJ1-1, with TRBD1 matching 7 bases. Trimming took 7 bases from V and 5 from J; bases not matched to a gene: 7. CDR1 and CDR2 (germline): MNHNS, SASEGT. This CDR3 region has 13 residues. The CDR3 region has the DNA TGTGCCAGCACTTTCGACAGGGCGACTGAAGCTTTCTTT. It codes for CASTFDRATEAFF.

The chain links TRBV25-1 to TRBJ2-2, with TRBD1 matching 7 bases. The V gene end was trimmed by 8 bases and the J gene end by 1 base; junction bases not matched to a gene: 4. Germline V gene data show CDR1 as MGHDK and CDR2 as SYGVNS. The length of the CDR3 is 14 residues. The CDR3 loop is CASHRQGNTGELFF. For the CDR3, the DNA is TGTGCCAGCCACAGACAGGGGAACACCGGGGAGCTGTTTTTT.

V and J are TRBV29-1 and TRBJ2-2; D is unresolved. Trimming removed 4 bases from V and 1 base from J, with 10 bases in between. CDR1 SQVTM and CDR2 ANQGSEA come from the germline V gene. This CDR3 comprises 14 residues. CDR3: CSVGTLGNTGELFF. CDR3 DNA sequence: TGCAGCGTTGGGACCCTTGGGAACACCGGGGAGCTGTTTTTT.

The chain has TRBV6-1 and TRBJ2-1, with D uncertain. Germline V gene data show CDR1 as MNHNS and CDR2 as SASEGT. This CDR3 has 14 amino acids. Trimming left V 0 bases short and J 0 bases short, with 3 bases between. CDR3 loop: CASSEAISYNEQFF. In DNA, the CDR3 is TGTGCCAGCAGTGAAGCTATCTCCTACAATGAGCAGTTCTTC.